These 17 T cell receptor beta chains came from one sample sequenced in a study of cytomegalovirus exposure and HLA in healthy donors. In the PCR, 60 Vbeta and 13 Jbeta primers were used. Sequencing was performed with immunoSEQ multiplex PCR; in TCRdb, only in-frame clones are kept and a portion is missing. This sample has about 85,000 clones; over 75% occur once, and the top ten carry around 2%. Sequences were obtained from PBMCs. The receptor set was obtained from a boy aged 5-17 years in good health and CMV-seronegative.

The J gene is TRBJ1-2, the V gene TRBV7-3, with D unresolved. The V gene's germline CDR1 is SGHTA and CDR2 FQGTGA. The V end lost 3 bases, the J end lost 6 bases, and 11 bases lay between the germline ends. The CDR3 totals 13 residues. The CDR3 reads CASSFEGMDGYTF. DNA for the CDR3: TGTGCCAGCAGCTTTGAGGGAATGGATGGCTACACCTTC.

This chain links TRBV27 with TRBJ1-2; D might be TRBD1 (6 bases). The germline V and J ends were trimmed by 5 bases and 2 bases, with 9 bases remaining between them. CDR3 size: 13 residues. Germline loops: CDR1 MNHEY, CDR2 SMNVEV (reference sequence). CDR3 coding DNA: TGTGCCAGCAGTGGACAGAGAAACTATGGCTACACCTTC. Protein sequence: CASSGQRNYGYTF.

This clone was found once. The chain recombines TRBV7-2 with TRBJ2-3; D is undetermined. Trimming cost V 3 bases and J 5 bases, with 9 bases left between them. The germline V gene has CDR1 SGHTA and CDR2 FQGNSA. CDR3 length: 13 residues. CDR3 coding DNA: TGTGCCAGCAGCTTGGGTCGAGGAGATACGCAGTATTTT. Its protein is CASSLGRGDTQYF.

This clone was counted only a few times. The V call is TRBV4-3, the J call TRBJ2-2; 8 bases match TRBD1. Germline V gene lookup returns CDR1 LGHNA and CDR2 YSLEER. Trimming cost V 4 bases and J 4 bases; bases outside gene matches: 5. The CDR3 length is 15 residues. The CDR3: CASSRDRYLTGELFF. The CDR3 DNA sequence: TGCGCCAGCAGCCGGGACAGGTACCTCACCGGGGAGCTGTTTTTT.

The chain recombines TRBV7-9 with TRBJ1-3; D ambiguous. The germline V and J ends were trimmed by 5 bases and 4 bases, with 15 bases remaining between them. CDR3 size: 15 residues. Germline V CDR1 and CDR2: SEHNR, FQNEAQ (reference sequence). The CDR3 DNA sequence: TGTGCCAGCAGCCCCCCCGGGGTGTCAGGAAACACCATATATTTT. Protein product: CASSPPGVSGNTIYF.

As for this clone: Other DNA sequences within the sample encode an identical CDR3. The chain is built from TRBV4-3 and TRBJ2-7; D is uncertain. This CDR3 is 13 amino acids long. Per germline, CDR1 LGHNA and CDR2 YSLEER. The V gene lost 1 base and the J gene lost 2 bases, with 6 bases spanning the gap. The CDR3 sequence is CASSQGQAYEQYF. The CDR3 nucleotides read TGCGCCAGCAGCCAAGGGCAGGCCTACGAGCAGTACTTC.

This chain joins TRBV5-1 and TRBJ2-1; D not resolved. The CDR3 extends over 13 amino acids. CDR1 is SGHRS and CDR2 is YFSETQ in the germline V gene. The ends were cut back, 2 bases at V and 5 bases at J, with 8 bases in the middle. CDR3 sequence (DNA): TGCGCCAGCAGCTTACGACTGGACAATGAGCAGTTCTTC. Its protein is CASSLRLDNEQFF.

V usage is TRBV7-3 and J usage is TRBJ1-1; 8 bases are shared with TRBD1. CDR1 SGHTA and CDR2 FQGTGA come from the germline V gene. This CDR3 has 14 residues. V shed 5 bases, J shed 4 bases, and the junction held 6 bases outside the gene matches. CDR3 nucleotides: TGTGCCAGCAGCACAGGACAGGGACGCACTGAAGCTTTCTTT. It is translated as CASSTGQGRTEAFF.

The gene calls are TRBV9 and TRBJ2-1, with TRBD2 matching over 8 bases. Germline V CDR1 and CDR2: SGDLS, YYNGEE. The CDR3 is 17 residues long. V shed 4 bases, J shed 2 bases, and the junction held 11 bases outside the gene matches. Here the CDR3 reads CASSPRRTSGTYNEQFF. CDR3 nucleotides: TGTGCCAGCAGCCCCCGTCGTACTAGCGGAACCTACAATGAGCAGTTCTTC.

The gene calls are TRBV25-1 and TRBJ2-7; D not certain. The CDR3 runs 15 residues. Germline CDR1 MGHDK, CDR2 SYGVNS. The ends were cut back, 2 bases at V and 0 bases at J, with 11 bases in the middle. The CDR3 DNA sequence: TGTGCCAGCAGTGAAGTCGCAGGAACCTCCTACGAGCAGTACTTC. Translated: CASSEVAGTSYEQYF.

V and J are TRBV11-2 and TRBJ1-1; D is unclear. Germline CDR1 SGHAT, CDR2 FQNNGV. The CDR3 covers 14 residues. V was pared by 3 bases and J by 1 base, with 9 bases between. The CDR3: CASSFFGRNTEAFF. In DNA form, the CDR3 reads TGTGCCAGCAGCTTTTTCGGTCGGAACACTGAAGCTTTCTTT.

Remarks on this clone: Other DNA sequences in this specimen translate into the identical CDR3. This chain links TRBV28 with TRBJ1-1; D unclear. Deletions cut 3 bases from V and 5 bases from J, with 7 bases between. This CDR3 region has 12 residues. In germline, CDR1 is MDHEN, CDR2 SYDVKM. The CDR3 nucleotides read TGTGCCAGCAGTTTGTCGGGGACTGAAGCTTTCTTT. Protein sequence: CASSLSGTEAFF.

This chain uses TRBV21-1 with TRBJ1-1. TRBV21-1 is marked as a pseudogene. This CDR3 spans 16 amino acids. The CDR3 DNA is TGTGCCAGCAGCAAAAGGAAGGGAGGGATGAACACTGAAGCTTTCTTT. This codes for CASSKRKGGMNTEAFF.

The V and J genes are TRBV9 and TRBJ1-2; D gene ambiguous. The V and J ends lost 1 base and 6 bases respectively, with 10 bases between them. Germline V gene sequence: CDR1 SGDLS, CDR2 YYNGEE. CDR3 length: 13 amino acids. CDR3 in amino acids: CASSVRLENGYTF. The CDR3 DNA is TGTGCCAGCAGCGTAAGACTGGAAAATGGCTACACCTTC.

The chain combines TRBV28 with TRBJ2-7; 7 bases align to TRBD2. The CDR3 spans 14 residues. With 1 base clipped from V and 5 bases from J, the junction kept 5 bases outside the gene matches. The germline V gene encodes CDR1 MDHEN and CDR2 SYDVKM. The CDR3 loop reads CASSLFGSGNEQYF. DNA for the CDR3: TGTGCCAGCAGTTTATTCGGGAGCGGGAACGAGCAGTACTTC.

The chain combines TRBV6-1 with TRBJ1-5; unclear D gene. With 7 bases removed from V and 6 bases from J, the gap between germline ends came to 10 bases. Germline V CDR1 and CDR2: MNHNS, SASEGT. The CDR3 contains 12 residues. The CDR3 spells CASTGSSQPQHF. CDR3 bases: TGTGCCAGCACGGGGTCGAGTCAGCCCCAGCATTTT.

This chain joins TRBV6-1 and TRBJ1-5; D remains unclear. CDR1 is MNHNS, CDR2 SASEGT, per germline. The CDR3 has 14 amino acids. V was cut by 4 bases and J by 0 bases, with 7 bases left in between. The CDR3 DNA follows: TGTGCCAGCAGTGTTAGTAGTAGCAATCAGCCCCAGCATTTT. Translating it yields CASSVSSSNQPQHF.